The clone carrying this TCR beta chain came up a few times. As yet, its antigen is unknown. Both 60 Vbeta primers and 13 Jbeta primers went into the PCR. Using immunoSEQ multiplex PCR, the repertoire was profiled, and TCRdb retains in-frame clones only, with some absent. The table shows roughly 180,000 clones, with approximately 84% occurring only once. This sample was included in a study of cytomegalovirus exposure and HLA in healthy donors. General study findings and limits: It was reported that the classifier diagnosed cytomegalovirus status with high specificity and sensitivity in both the original and validation cohorts.

The CDR3 runs to 15 residues. CDR1 is SGHNT and CDR2 is YYREEE in the germline V gene (reference sequence). V was cut by 3 bases and J by 7 bases, with 20 bases left in between. The sample was PBMCs. The rearrangement links TRBV5-4 to TRBJ2-7, with D perhaps matching TRBD2 (6 bases). This receptor was taken from a female donor in good health and CMV-seronegative. The CDR3 sequence: CASSSRDSTLREQYF. In nucleotides, the CDR3 is TGTGCCAGCAGCTCCCGGGACTCCACTCTCCGGGAGCAGTACTTC.